The 26 T cell receptor beta chains reported below all come from one sample, sequenced in a study of T cells in women clearing cervical HPV infection. Sequencing used immunoSEQ multiplex PCR; TCRdb keeps in-frame clones, though not all of them. In total, the table holds approximately 35,000 clones. The sequencing input was blood buffy coat. All receptors derive from a woman aged 18 to 75 with a cervical HPV16 infection that either progressed to CIN3+ or cleared (not recorded which).

On this clone itself: The read halts 3 residues ahead of the CDR3 end, with the missing end drawn from the germline J gene. J is TRBJ1-2 and V is TRBV2; possibly TRBD1 for D (6 bases). The CDR3 runs 12 residues. V lost 5 bases and J 7 bases, leaving 11 bases between the germline ends. Germline assignment: CDR1 SNHLY and CDR2 FYNNEI. Incomplete CDR3 DNA: TGTGCCAGCAGTAAAGGACAGCCTGGC. It encodes CASSKGQPG. The whole CDR3 is CASSKGQPGYTF.

Turning to this clone: The read terminates 3 residues ahead of where the CDR3 ends, so the germline J gene completes it. The chain joins TRBV5-1 to TRBJ1-5; weak D call: TRBD1 (5 bases). V lost 4 bases to trimming and J lost 3 bases, with 14 bases between them. CDR3 size: 15 residues. Per germline, CDR1 SGHRS and CDR2 YFSETQ. CDR3 residues: CASSDGTGPNQPQHF. Incomplete CDR3 DNA: TGCGCCAGCAGCGATGGGACTGGACCCAATCAGCCC.

The CDR3 bases that were read are TGCAGTGCTAGACAACACCAGGGTACG. It specifies CSARQHQGT. The whole CDR3 reads CSARQHQGTQYF. The chain couples TRBV20-1 to TRBJ2-3, with a possible D match to TRBD1 (5 bases). The read terminates 3 residues before the CDR3 end, so the remaining end is supplied by the germline J gene. The CDR3 has 12 residues. Trimming left V 2 bases short and J 8 bases short, with 11 bases between. Looked up from germline, CDR1 is DFQATT and CDR2 is SNEGSKA (reference sequence).

Incomplete CDR3 DNA: TGTGCCAGCAGCTTATCGTATTCCGCAGATACG. This encodes CASSLSYSADT. The whole CDR3 reads CASSLSYSADTQYF. The chain links TRBV7-8 to TRBJ2-3; D remains unclear. Coverage ceases 3 residues before the CDR3 finishes, and the germline J gene fills in the end. The length of the CDR3 is 14 residues. With 2 bases removed from V and 4 bases from J, the gap between germline ends came to 10 bases. Germline values: CDR1 SGHVS, CDR2 FQNEAQ.

Comment on this clone: Read sequence stops 3 residues before the CDR3 end, and the germline J gene provides the missing end. The rearrangement links TRBV4-1 to TRBJ1-5; D is undetermined. The CDR3 length is 15 residues. The germline gives CDR1 MGHRA, CDR2 YSYEKL. V was cut by 0 bases and J by 2 bases, with 8 bases left in between. CDR3 protein: CASSQDAVGNQPQHF. The sequenced CDR3 bases are TGCGCCAGCAGCCAAGATGCGGTGGGCAATCAGCCC.

Concerning this clone: From the germline J gene comes the end of the CDR3, since the read stops 3 residues before it. V usage is TRBV12-3 or TRBV12-4 and J usage is TRBJ1-3; TRBD1 matches 8 bases. The CDR3 length is 14 residues. J lost 2 bases, V lost 5 bases, and 2 bases had no gene match. CDR3 region: CASSQTGAGNTIYF. The covered CDR3 bases are TGTGCCAGCAGTCAGACAGGGGCTGGAAACACC.

Concerning this clone itself: The CDR3 end is not reached by the read, which stops 3 residues before it; the germline J gene fills it in. The chain combines TRBV10-3 with TRBJ1-1; the D gene is possibly TRBD1 (5 bases). Trimming shortened V by 10 bases and J by 1 base, and 16 bases separated the two germline ends. The CDR3 contains 14 residues. CDR1 and CDR2 from the germline V gene are ENHRY and SYGVKD. The part of the CDR3 DNA that was read is TGTGCCACCCAACTTGGGGGGGAGAACACTGAA. Encoded protein: CATQLGGENTE. The full CDR3 is CATQLGGENTEAFF.

In the case of this clone: The CDR3 extends 3 residues past the end of the read, so its final part is completed from the germline J gene. This chain connects TRBV9 to TRBJ1-2; TRBD1 matches at 12 bases. The length of the CDR3 is 17 residues. The germline CDR1 and CDR2 sequences are SGDLS and YYNGEE. V lost 0 bases to trimming and J lost 2 bases; unmatched junction nucleotides: 5. The sequenced part of the CDR3 DNA is TGTGCCAGCAGCGTAGAGGGACAGGGGGCTAAGAACTATGGC. Residues: CASSVEGQGAKNYG. The whole CDR3 sequence reads CASSVEGQGAKNYGYTF.

The sequenced part of the CDR3 DNA is TGCGCCAGCAGCTTGGGACAGGGGGAAGTGAACACTGAA. Its translation: CASSLGQGEVNTE. The full CDR3 is CASSLGQGEVNTEAFF. The chain carries TRBV5-1 and TRBJ1-1; 9 bases line up with TRBD1. With the read ending 3 residues before the CDR3 end, the germline J gene is used to fill in that end. The CDR3 totals 16 residues. V was clipped by 0 bases and J by 0 bases; unmatched bases: 3. The V gene's germline CDR1 is SGHRS and CDR2 YFSETQ. The variable domain in full, completed from reference TRBV5-1 and TRBJ1-1, reads KAGVTQTPRYLIKTRGQQVTLSCSPISGHRSVSWYQQTPGQGLQFLFEYFSETQRNKGNFPGRFSGRQFSNSRSEMNVSTLELGDSALYLCASSLGQGEVNTEAFFGQGTRLTVV.

As concerns this clone: Read data end 3 residues before the CDR3 end; the end is taken from the germline J gene. J is TRBJ2-7 and V is TRBV11-3; perhaps TRBD1 as D (6 bases). The CDR3 covers 13 residues. The V gene lost 3 bases and the J gene lost 2 bases, with 8 bases spanning the gap. Germline lookup yields CDR1 SGHNT and CDR2 YENEEA. The CDR3 DNA, read in part, is TGTGCCAGCAGCTTGGACAGTACCTACGAG. Its translation: CASSLDSTYE. The full CDR3 protein is CASSLDSTYEQYF. Using reference TRBV11-3 and TRBJ2-7 for the parts outside the CDR3, the full variable domain is EAGVVQSPRYKIIEKKQPVAFWCNPISGHNTLYWYLQNLGQGPELLIRYENEEAVDDSQLPKDRFSAERLKGVDSTLKIQPAELGDSAVYLCASSLDSTYEQYFGPGTRLTVT.

In the case of this clone: The read halts 3 residues ahead of the CDR3 end, with the missing end drawn from the germline J gene. The chain couples TRBV5-4 to TRBJ2-2, with no clear D. Germline V gene lookup returns CDR1 SGHNT and CDR2 YYREEE (reference sequence). The length of the CDR3 is 15 residues. V shed 4 bases and J shed 3 bases, with 13 bases lying between them. This chain's CDR3 is CASSPSPRHTGELFF. The sequenced CDR3 bases are TGTGCCAGCAGCCCATCGCCTAGACACACCGGGGAG.

Note on this clone: Coverage ceases 3 residues before the CDR3 finishes, and the germline J gene fills in the end. The rearrangement links TRBV5-5 to TRBJ1-5, with TRBD1 as a possible D gene (5 bases). CDR3 length: 13 residues. The V gene's germline CDR1 is SGHKS and CDR2 YYEKEE (reference sequence). The V end lost 0 bases, the J end lost 5 bases, and 6 bases lay between the germline ends. CDR3 amino acids: CASSLGGDQPQHF. The sequenced CDR3 bases are TGTGCCAGCAGCTTGGGGGGCGATCAGCCC.

As concerns this clone: The CDR3 extends 3 residues past the end of the read, so its final part is completed from the germline J gene. J is TRBJ2-1 and V is TRBV5-4, with 11 nucleotides matching TRBD1. This CDR3 region has 14 residues. V trimming: 4 bases; J trimming: 8 bases; junction bases outside the gene matches: 5. Germline V gene data show CDR1 as SGHNT and CDR2 as YYREEE (reference sequence). The CDR3 sequence: CASSLGTGGDEQFF. The DNA read from the CDR3 is TGTGCCAGCAGCCTTGGGACAGGGGGGGATGAG. The complete variable domain, with remaining parts taken from reference TRBV5-4 and TRBJ2-1, reads ETGVTQSPTHLIKTRGQQVTLRCSSQSGHNTVSWYQQALGQGPQFIFQYYREEENGRGNFPPRFSGLQFPNYSSELNVNALELDDSALYLCASSLGTGGDEQFFGPGTRLTVL.

Partial CDR3 DNA: TGTGCCAGCAGCTTAGGACCCACAGGGGGCCAGCCC. Its translation is CASSLGPTGGQP. In full, the CDR3 reads CASSLGPTGGQPQHF. This sequence joins TRBV7-9 and TRBJ1-5; 9 positions agree with TRBD1. The CDR3 end lies 3 residues beyond the end of the read and is filled in from the germline J gene. With V trimmed by 1 base and J by 7 bases, 5 bases remained unmatched. CDR1 and CDR2 from the germline V gene are SEHNR and FQNEAQ (reference sequence). The CDR3 has 15 amino acids.

As concerns this clone: The sequence runs out 3 residues before the end of the CDR3; the remainder is reconstructed from the germline J gene. This chain uses TRBV2 with TRBJ2-7, with 8 bases lining up with TRBD1. CDR3 size: 14 residues. The junction had 7 bases not matched to a gene; V was cut back by 6 bases and J by 3 bases. Germline V gene data show CDR1 as SNHLY and CDR2 as FYNNEI. CDR3: CASRRQGFGYEQYF. Incomplete CDR3 DNA: TGTGCCAGCAGGCGACAGGGGTTTGGCTACGAG.

A note on this clone: The missing CDR3 end, 3 residues past where the read stops, is filled in from the germline J gene. This chain connects TRBV20-1 to TRBJ2-3; TRBD2 aligns across 9 bases. Germline trimming cut 3 bases from V and 7 bases from J; bases unmatched to any gene: 8. Germline CDR1 reads DFQATT; CDR2 reads SNEGSKA (reference sequence). The CDR3 has 14 residues. This CDR3 is CSASRGRASYTQYF. The CDR3 bases that were read are TGCAGTGCTAGTCGCGGGAGGGCCTCGTATACG.

Details on this clone: The read is 3 residues too short to cover the CDR3 end, so that end is filled in from the germline J gene. The rearrangement uses TRBV2 and TRBJ2-7; 12 bases are shared with TRBD1. CDR3 size: 14 residues. The germline CDR1 and CDR2 sequences are SNHLY and FYNNEI. J was trimmed by 6 bases and V by 4 bases; bases with no gene match: 4. Incomplete CDR3 DNA: TGTGCCAGCAGTGGGGGGACAGGGGGCGGCGAG. It translates to CASSGGTGGGE. The full CDR3 reads CASSGGTGGGEQYF.

Details on this clone: The read stops 3 residues short of the end of the CDR3; the missing end is completed from the germline J gene. This chain links TRBV5-1 with TRBJ1-2; the match to TRBD1 covers 7 bases. Unmatched junction bases numbered 2, after V lost 4 bases and J lost 2 bases. Germline V CDR1 and CDR2: SGHRS, YFSETQ. The length of the CDR3 is 13 residues. The CDR3 spells CASSPGQNYGYTF. CDR3 DNA, as far as it was read: TGCGCCAGCAGCCCGGGACAGAACTATGGC.

On this clone itself: The read terminates 3 residues before the CDR3 end, so the remaining end is supplied by the germline J gene. The rearrangement links TRBV5-1 to TRBJ1-1, with D perhaps TRBD1 (6 bases). In germline, CDR1 is SGHRS, CDR2 YFSETQ. The ends were cut back, 0 bases at V and 4 bases at J, with 10 bases in the middle. This CDR3 region has 14 residues. The CDR3 here is CASSLVPDSTEAFF. The CDR3 bases that were read are TGCGCCAGCAGCTTGGTACCGGACAGCACTGAA.

With respect to this clone: The read ends 3 residues before the CDR3 terminus; that terminus is restored from the germline J gene. The chain links TRBV11-2 to TRBJ2-1; D uncertain. Germline loops: CDR1 SGHAT, CDR2 FQNNGV. The V and J ends lost 7 bases and 6 bases respectively, with 10 bases between them. This CDR3 contains 12 residues. This CDR3 is CASKAERNEQFF. CDR3 bases read: TGTGCCAGCAAAGCCGAGCGCAATGAG.

With regard to this clone: The CDR3 end falls 3 residues outside the read, so it is completed with the germline J gene. The chain uses TRBV11-2 and TRBJ2-7; 8 nucleotides agree with TRBD2. Germline V gene lookup returns CDR1 SGHAT and CDR2 FQNNGV. This CDR3 has 15 amino acids. Trimming took 6 bases from V and 2 from J; bases not matched to a gene: 9. The part of the CDR3 DNA that was read is TGTGCCAGCAGGCGCGGAGCGGGAGCAGCCTACGAG. Its protein is CASRRGAGAAYE. The entire CDR3 protein is CASRRGAGAAYEQYF.

As regards this clone: The DNA ends 3 residues before the CDR3 does, and the rest of the CDR3 is filled in from the germline J gene. The V gene is TRBV29-1, the J gene TRBJ2-7, with D perhaps matching TRBD1 (6 bases). The CDR3 is made up of 13 amino acids. V lost 1 base, J lost 5 bases, and 12 bases lay in between. Germline CDR1 is SQVTM and CDR2 is ANQGSEA. CDR3 DNA, as far as it was read: TGCAGCGTTGAAGGGGGCAGGGGCCACGAG. This translates into CSVEGGRGHE. The full CDR3 sequence reads CSVEGGRGHEQYF.

Points on this clone: From the germline J gene comes the end of the CDR3, since the read stops 3 residues before it. The chain recombines TRBV28 with TRBJ2-7; D is perhaps TRBD2 (5 bases). Between the trimmed V and J ends, which lost 7 bases and 3 bases, there was a span of 13 bases. The V gene's germline CDR1 is MDHEN and CDR2 SYDVKM. CDR3 length equals 13 residues. Incomplete CDR3 DNA: TGTGCCAGCACCCACAGCGGTCTCTACGAG. Its protein product is CASTHSGLYE. The CDR3 as a whole reads CASTHSGLYEQYF.

As concerns this clone: The read ends 3 residues shy of where the CDR3 ends; the end is completed using the germline J gene. Other DNA sequences in this sample translate to the same CDR3. V and J are TRBV18 and TRBJ1-2, with 7 nucleotides matching TRBD1. Germline lookup yields CDR1 KGHSH and CDR2 LQKENI. This CDR3 is built from 14 residues. The CDR3 sequence: CASSPDDRVYDYTF. The part of the CDR3 DNA that was read is TGTGCCAGCTCACCCGACGACAGGGTCTACGAC.

In the case of this clone: The read ends 3 residues shy of where the CDR3 ends; the end is completed using the germline J gene. The chain couples TRBV20-1 to TRBJ2-1; the D gene is possibly TRBD1 (6 bases). V dropped 0 bases and J dropped 8 bases, with 14 bases sitting between them. The CDR3 has 14 residues. CDR1 DFQATT and CDR2 SNEGSKA come from the germline V gene (reference sequence). The CDR3 sequence: CSARDQGRSYEQFF. The DNA read from the CDR3 is TGCAGTGCTAGAGATCAGGGGAGATCCTATGAG.

The part of the CDR3 DNA that was read is TGTGCCAGCAGCCCCACTAAAGGCGGGGAG. This sequence encodes CASSPTKGGE. The full CDR3 reads CASSPTKGGELFF. The rearrangement links TRBV5-6 to TRBJ2-2, with D hard to call. From the germline J gene comes the end of the CDR3, since the read stops 3 residues before it. There are 13 residues in the CDR3. Germline CDR1 reads SGHDT; CDR2 reads YYEEEE. V gave up 4 bases and J gave up 7 bases, with 11 bases separating them.